A single T cell receptor (beta chain) is shown here with its context. This CDR3 is built from 17 residues. The germline V gene has CDR1 SGHRS and CDR2 YFSETQ. V gave up 4 bases and J gave up 2 bases; unmatched junction bases: 13. The sample belongs to a study of T cells in Graves' hyperthyroidism and ophthalmopathy. Researchers took RNA transcripts and amplified the TCR beta CDR3 regions from them. In the first-round RT-PCR of the TCR CDR3, the HTBI primer set was used. TCRdb redid the calling of the multiplex PCR reads with MiXCR, one entry per CDR3 protein. The sample has some 270,000 distinct CDR3 sequences, approximately 14% seen once. Uncontrolled infection, other autoimmune disease, pregnancy and lactation each barred patients from inclusion. Diagnostic decisions used clinical symptoms, serum thyroxine and TRAb, thyroid ultrasound and orbital computed tomography. The PBMCs were sourced from fresh peripheral blood (about 9.7 ml).

The chain combines TRBV5-1 with TRBJ2-5, with 8 bases matching TRBD2. This receptor was obtained from a woman aged 35 to 49 with Graves' hyperthyroidism. Sequencing used blood. Here the CDR3 DNA reads TGCGCCAGCAGCCCAAGGGGCGGGACTAGTGGTCAAGAGACCCAGTACTTC. Protein sequence: CASSPRGGTSGQETQYF. The variable domain in full, completed from reference TRBV5-1 and TRBJ2-5, reads KAGVTQTPRYLIKTRGQQVTLSCSPISGHRSVSWYQQTPGQGLQFLFEYFSETQRNKGNFPGRFSGRQFSNSRSEMNVSTLELGDSALYLCASSPRGGTSGQETQYFGPGTRLLVL.